The 10 T cell receptor beta chains reported below all come from one sample, sequenced in a study of cytomegalovirus exposure and HLA in healthy donors. Method: immunoSEQ multiplex PCR; TCRdb's copy keeps in-frame clones and lacks some. The sample consists of approximately 120,000 clones, 70% to 90% of them appearing once. The sequenced material came from PBMCs. The receptors here all came from a woman aged 18-35 years in good health and CMV-seronegative.

The genes are TRBV4-2 and TRBJ1-1; D may be TRBD1 (6 bases). Trimming took 3 bases from V and 0 from J, leaving 17 bases between them. This CDR3 spans 17 amino acids. Germline CDR1 LGHNA, CDR2 YNFKEQ. This chain's CDR3 is CASSQLFRGAMNTEAFF. In nucleotides, the CDR3 is TGTGCCAGCAGCCAGCTCTTCAGGGGCGCCATGAACACTGAAGCTTTCTTT.

J is TRBJ1-1 and V is TRBV27; D unclear. The CDR3 loop spans 13 amino acids. Trimming shortened V by 6 bases and J by 2 bases, and 10 bases separated the two germline ends. Germline CDR1 MNHEY, CDR2 SMNVEV (reference sequence). The CDR3 loop is CASRRLPNTEAFF. CDR3 nucleotide sequence: TGTGCCAGCAGACGACTCCCTAACACTGAAGCTTTCTTT.

This chain connects TRBV5-1 to TRBJ1-3; 7 bases align to TRBD1. Germline assignment: CDR1 SGHRS and CDR2 YFSETQ. This CDR3 has 15 amino acids. Trimming removed 5 bases from V and 0 bases from J; junction bases left unmatched: 5. CDR3 region: CASSWTGDSGNTIYF. DNA of the CDR3: TGCGCCAGCAGTTGGACAGGAGACTCTGGAAACACCATATATTTT.

This chain uses TRBV15 with TRBJ2-1, with D perhaps TRBD2 (6 bases). The CDR3 is 17 amino acids. Germline CDR1 is LNHNV and CDR2 is YYDKDF (reference sequence). V lost 3 bases and J lost 1, with 16 bases in between. The CDR3 DNA reads as TGTGCCACCAGCAGGCGGGGCGGGGCGCAGTCCTACAATGAGCAGTTCTTC. Its translation is CATSRRGGAQSYNEQFF. The full variable domain, its missing parts supplied by reference TRBV15 and TRBJ2-1, is DAMVIQNPRYQVTQFGKPVTLSCSQTLNHNVMYWYQQKSSQAPKLLFHYYDKDFNNEADTPDNFQSRRPNTSFCFLDIRSPGLGDTAMYLCATSRRGGAQSYNEQFFGPGTRLTVL.

The V call is TRBV12-5, the J call TRBJ2-3, with D perhaps TRBD1 (5 bases). The germline V gene has CDR1 LGHNT and CDR2 FRNRAP. This CDR3 has 13 amino acids. The V and J ends lost 1 base and 6 bases respectively, with 8 bases between them. The CDR3 region is CASGLGGSDTQYF. CDR3 coding DNA: TGTGCTAGTGGTTTGGGGGGCTCGGATACGCAGTATTTT. Using reference TRBV12-5 and TRBJ2-3 for the parts outside the CDR3, the full variable domain is DARVTQTPRHKVTEMGQEVTMRCQPILGHNTVFWYRQTMMQGLELLAYFRNRAPLDDSGMPKDRFSAEMPDATLATLKIQPSEPRDSAVYFCASGLGGSDTQYFGPGTRLTVL.

The chain couples TRBV6-5 to TRBJ2-7; 10 nucleotides line up with TRBD1. The length of the CDR3 is 13 residues. CDR1 is MNHEY and CDR2 is SVGAGI in the germline V gene. The V and J ends lost 11 bases and 3 bases, in that order; junction bases with no gene match: 7. The CDR3 protein is CAARDRGLYEQYF. The CDR3, as DNA: TGTGCCGCCCGGGACAGGGGTCTCTACGAGCAGTACTTC.

V and J are TRBV7-2 and TRBJ2-1; a possible D gene is TRBD2 (6 bases). The germline V gene has CDR1 SGHTA and CDR2 FQGNSA. The CDR3 extends over 14 amino acids. V dropped 1 base and J dropped 7 bases, with 11 bases sitting between them. The chain's CDR3 is CASSLGRERNEQFF. The DNA for the CDR3 is TGTGCCAGCAGCTTAGGACGGGAGAGAAATGAGCAGTTCTTC.

The J gene is TRBJ2-5, the V gene TRBV10-1; TRBD2 is a possible D gene (5 bases). V was trimmed by 10 bases and J by 5 bases, leaving 14 bases between them. The CDR3 is 12 amino acids. Germline loops: CDR1 WNHNN, CDR2 SYGVQD (reference sequence). The CDR3 region has the DNA TGCGCCACCCCAAAGGGCGGGGAGACCCAGTACTTC. This sequence encodes CATPKGGETQYF.

In this sample, this clone turned up once. The chain is built from TRBV28 and TRBJ1-1; 11 bases agree with TRBD1. CDR3 length: 15 amino acids. V lost 6 bases, J lost 4 bases, and 7 bases stayed unmatched. Germline assignment: CDR1 MDHEN and CDR2 SYDVKM. DNA of the CDR3: TGTGCCAGCAGCCACCCGGGACAGGGGGGCACTGAAGCTTTCTTT. Translated: CASSHPGQGGTEAFF.

The V gene is TRBV9, the J gene TRBJ2-2; D not certain. V was trimmed by 1 base and J by 7 bases, leaving 11 bases between them. CDR3 size: 14 residues. Germline CDR1 SGDLS, CDR2 YYNGEE. The CDR3 DNA reads TGTGCCAGCAGCGTAATCAGTGGTGGCGGGGAGCTGTTTTTT. Its protein product is CASSVISGGGELFF.